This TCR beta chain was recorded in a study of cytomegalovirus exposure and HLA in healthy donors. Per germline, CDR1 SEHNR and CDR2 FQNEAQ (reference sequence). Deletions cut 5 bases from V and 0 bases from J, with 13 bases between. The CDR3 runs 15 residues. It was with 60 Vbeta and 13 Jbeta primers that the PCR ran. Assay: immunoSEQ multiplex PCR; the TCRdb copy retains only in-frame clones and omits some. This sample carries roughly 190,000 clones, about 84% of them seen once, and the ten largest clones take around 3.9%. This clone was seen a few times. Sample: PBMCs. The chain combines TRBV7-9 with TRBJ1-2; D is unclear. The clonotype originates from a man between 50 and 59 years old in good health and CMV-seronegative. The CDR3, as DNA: TGTGCCAGCAGCACACACAGTATTGCTAACTATGGCTACACCTTC. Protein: CASSTHSIANYGYTF.